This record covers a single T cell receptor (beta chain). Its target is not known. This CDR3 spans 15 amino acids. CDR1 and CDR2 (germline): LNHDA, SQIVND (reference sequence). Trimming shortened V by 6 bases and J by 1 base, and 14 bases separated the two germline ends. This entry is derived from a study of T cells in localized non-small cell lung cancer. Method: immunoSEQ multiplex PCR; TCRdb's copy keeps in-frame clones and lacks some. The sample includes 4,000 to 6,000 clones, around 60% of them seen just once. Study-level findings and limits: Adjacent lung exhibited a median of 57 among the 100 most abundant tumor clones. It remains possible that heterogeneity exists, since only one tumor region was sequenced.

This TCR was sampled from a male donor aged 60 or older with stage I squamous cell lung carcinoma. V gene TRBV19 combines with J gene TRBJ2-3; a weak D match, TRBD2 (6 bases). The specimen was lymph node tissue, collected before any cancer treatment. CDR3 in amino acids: CASRQLGGGTDTQYF. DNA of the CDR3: TGTGCCAGTAGACAACTAGGCGGGGGCACAGATACGCAGTATTTT.